This T cell receptor (beta chain) was observed in a study of technical replicates of blood from a handful of donors. J gave up 2 bases and V 3 bases, and 6 bases lay outside the gene matches. This CDR3 is 16 amino acids long. Germline-derived CDR1 and CDR2 are SGHTA and FQGNSA. Using immunoSEQ multiplex PCR, the repertoire was profiled, and TCRdb retains in-frame clones only, with some absent. The sample consists of about 88,000 clones, around 94% of them appearing once. The specimen was T cells isolated from PBMCs. The receptor comes from a human donor in good health. J is TRBJ2-3 and V is TRBV7-2, with TRBD2 matching over 9 bases. The chain's CDR3 is CASSFKGGLATDTQYF. DNA of the CDR3: TGTGCCAGCAGCTTTAAGGGGGGACTAGCCACAGATACGCAGTATTTT. The complete variable domain, with remaining parts taken from reference TRBV7-2 and TRBJ2-3, reads GAGVSQSPSNKVTEKGKDVELRCDPISGHTALYWYRQSLGQGLEFLIYFQGNSAPDKSGLPSDRFSAERTGGSVSTLTIQRTQQEDSAVYLCASSFKGGLATDTQYFGPGTRLTVL.